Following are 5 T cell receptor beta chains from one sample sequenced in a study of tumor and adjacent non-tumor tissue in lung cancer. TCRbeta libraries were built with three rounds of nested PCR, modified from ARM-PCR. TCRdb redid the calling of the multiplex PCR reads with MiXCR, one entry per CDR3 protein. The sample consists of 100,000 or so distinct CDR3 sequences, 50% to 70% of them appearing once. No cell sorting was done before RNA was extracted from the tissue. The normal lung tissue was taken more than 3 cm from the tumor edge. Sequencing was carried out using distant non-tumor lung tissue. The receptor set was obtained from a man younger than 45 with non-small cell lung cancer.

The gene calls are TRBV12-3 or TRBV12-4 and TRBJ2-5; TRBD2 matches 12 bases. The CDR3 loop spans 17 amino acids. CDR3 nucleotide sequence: TGTACCATCAGTTTAGGACTAGCGGGAACTCCTGGGGAGACCCAGTACTTC. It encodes CTISLGLAGTPGETQYF.

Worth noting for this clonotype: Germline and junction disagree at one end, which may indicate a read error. The CDR3 reads CARSLSGISKETQYF. As DNA, the CDR3 is TGTGCCCGCAGCCTTTCCGGGATTAGCAAAGAGACCCAGTACTTC. V is TRBV11-3 and J is TRBJ2-5; TRBD2 is a possible D gene (5 bases). Germline V gene lookup returns CDR1 SGHNT and CDR2 YENEEA. CDR3 length: 15 residues.

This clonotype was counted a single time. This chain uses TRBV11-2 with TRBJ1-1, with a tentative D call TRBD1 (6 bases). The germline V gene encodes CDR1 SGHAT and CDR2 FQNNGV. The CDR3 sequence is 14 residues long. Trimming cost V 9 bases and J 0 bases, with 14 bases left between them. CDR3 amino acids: CASSWDTMNTEAFF. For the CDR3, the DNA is TGTGCCAGTTCCTGGGACACGATGAACACTGAAGCTTTCTTT.

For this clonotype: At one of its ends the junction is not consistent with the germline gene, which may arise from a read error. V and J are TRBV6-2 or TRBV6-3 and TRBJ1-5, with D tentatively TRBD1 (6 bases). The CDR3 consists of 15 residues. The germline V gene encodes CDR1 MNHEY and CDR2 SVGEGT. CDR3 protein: CANRNRGGPGQPHHF. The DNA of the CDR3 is TGTGCCAACAGGAACCGAGGGGGTCCTGGTCAGCCCCACCATTTT.

The CDR3 region is CASSPGEARNEQFF. The CDR3 region has the DNA TGTGCCAGCAGCCCCGGGGAGGCCCGCAATGAGCAGTTCTTC. The V gene is TRBV7-3, the J gene TRBJ2-1; perhaps TRBD2 as D (6 bases). CDR3 size: 14 residues. From germline, CDR1 is SGHTA and CDR2 FQGTGA. The V end lost 5 bases, the J end lost 6 bases, and 14 bases lay between the germline ends.